This TCR beta chain appears in the sequencing data of a study of CD8 T cells in Susac syndrome. The authors reverse transcribed about 0.5 to 1 ug RNA with random hexamers. TCRdb analysed the immunoSEQ multiplex PCR reads with MiXCR anew, one entry per CDR3 protein. The sample has about 120,000 distinct CDR3 sequences, 85% to 95% seen once. Healthy donors matched for age and sex were used as controls. CD8+ and CD4+ T cells were negatively isolated; TEMRA cells were FACS-enriched. The CDR3 runs 12 residues. CDR1 is SQVTM and CDR2 is ANQGSEA in the germline V gene. V lost 5 bases and J 7 bases, leaving 12 bases between the germline ends.

This chain uses TRBV29-1 with TRBJ2-1; D is undetermined. This TCR derives from a human donor in good health. The sample comprised CD8+ T cells from PBMCs. As DNA, the CDR3 is TGCAGCGTTTCTCTGGCGGATAATGAGCAGTTCTTC. It is translated as CSVSLADNEQFF.